This T cell receptor (beta chain) originates from a study of cytomegalovirus exposure and HLA in healthy donors. The study, taken as a whole, reports: TCR beta sequences reportedly predicted the HLA-A and HLA-B alleles of most subjects accurately. The authors later found HLA-associated TCR beta chains more clonally expanded than equally common others. Common viral pathogens (according to a later analysis) appeared linked to several of the most significant clusters. Most TCR sequences were rare, but some public TCRs occurred in many donors.

The germline CDR1 and CDR2 sequences are MNHNS and SASEGT. The ends lost 8 bases at V and 4 bases at J; junction bases unmatched: 5. The CDR3 runs to 14 residues. Both 60 Vbeta primers and 13 Jbeta primers went into the PCR. The repertoire was sequenced with immunoSEQ multiplex PCR; TCRdb's copy has only in-frame clones and lacks some. The data show 150,000 to 250,000 clones, around 83% seen once. With regard to this clone: Its matching antigen is unknown.

Source material: PBMCs. This clonotype originated in a woman between 50 and 59 years old in good health and CMV-seropositive. The chain combines TRBV6-1 with TRBJ1-6; 7 positions match TRBD1. CDR3 DNA: TGTGCCAGCGCTGGGGGACAGTATAATTCACCCCTCCACTTT. As protein: CASAGGQYNSPLHF.